The clone carrying this TCR beta chain appeared a single time. Per the study methods: Nucleated cell number was recorded as an estimate derived from reference gene primer amplification. The repertoire was sequenced with immunoSEQ multiplex PCR; TCRdb's copy has only in-frame clones and lacks some. That table furnishes V, J and clone size, whereas the DNA furnished D and trimming. Of tens of thousands of clones in the sample, 88% are singletons; the top ten hold 6.5% to 9.5%. The CDR3 totals 15 residues. Germline V gene data show CDR1 as MDHEN and CDR2 as SYDVKM. V shed 4 bases, J shed 10 bases, and the junction held 10 bases outside the gene matches. The record originates from a study of blood T cell repertoires in COVID-19.

This receptor was obtained from a woman in her 70s with acute or convalescent COVID-19. Sequenced: peripheral blood. The chain carries TRBV28 and TRBJ1-6, with TRBD1 identical over 7 bases. CDR3 nucleotides: TGTGCCAGCAGTTCCCAAACAGGGGTGTTGTCACCCCTCCACTTT. This encodes CASSSQTGVLSPLHF.